This T cell receptor (beta chain) was identified during a study of blood T cells in healthy people across ages. The second PCR ran roughly 7 to 12 cycles with a sample-barcoded 5' primer and J-beta primers. All cDNA molecules were each tagged by a template-switch adaptor with 12 random nucleotides. TCRdb used MiXCR to reprocess the 5' RACE reads, holding one entry per CDR3 protein. The repertoire holds 500,000 to 600,000 distinct CDR3 sequences, with roughly 29% as singletons. There are a few counts of this clonotype. The CDR3 sequence is 16 residues long. V was clipped by 4 bases and J by 2 bases, with 19 bases between them. Germline lookup yields CDR1 DFQATT and CDR2 SNEGSKA (reference sequence). Total RNA was extracted at no less than 6 micrograms per sample.

Sequenced material: blood. The receptor comes from a woman aged 65 to 85 in good health. This chain links TRBV20-1 with TRBJ2-3; maybe TRBD2 (6 bases). CDR3 coding DNA: TGCAGTGCTAAAGGAGTGGTGGCGGGGTTCACAGATACGCAGTATTTT. It encodes CSAKGVVAGFTDTQYF.